This T cell receptor (beta chain) originates from a study of OX40 agonist ivuxolimab in advanced cancers. The overall study: The study reported partial responses in three patients: one hepatocellular carcinoma, two cutaneous melanoma.

This clone was found once. Its specificity is unknown. Study results and limitations: Fewer expanded clones were found on average in CD4+ than in CD8+ T cells.

Profiled with immunoSEQ multiplex PCR; TCRdb holds only in-frame clones, not every one. The top ten hold 2% to 2.5% of the sample, which has 50,000 to 70,000 clones, under 90% seen once. V was shortened by 1 base and J by 7 bases, with 13 bases between the two germline ends. This CDR3 is built from 15 residues. Germline V gene sequence: CDR1 MGHDK, CDR2 SYGVNS. The sequencing used CD4+ or CD8+ T cells sorted from blood, collected in a trial of the OX40 agonist ivuxolimab. The rearrangement joins TRBV25-1 to TRBJ1-4, with D tentatively TRBD1 (5 bases). The TCR sequence derives from an adult with an advanced solid tumor such as melanoma, head and neck, liver or kidney cancer. The CDR3, as DNA: TGTGCCAGCAGTGAATCAGGAGGGACCCTTGAAAAACTGTTTTTT. Amino acids: CASSESGGTLEKLFF.